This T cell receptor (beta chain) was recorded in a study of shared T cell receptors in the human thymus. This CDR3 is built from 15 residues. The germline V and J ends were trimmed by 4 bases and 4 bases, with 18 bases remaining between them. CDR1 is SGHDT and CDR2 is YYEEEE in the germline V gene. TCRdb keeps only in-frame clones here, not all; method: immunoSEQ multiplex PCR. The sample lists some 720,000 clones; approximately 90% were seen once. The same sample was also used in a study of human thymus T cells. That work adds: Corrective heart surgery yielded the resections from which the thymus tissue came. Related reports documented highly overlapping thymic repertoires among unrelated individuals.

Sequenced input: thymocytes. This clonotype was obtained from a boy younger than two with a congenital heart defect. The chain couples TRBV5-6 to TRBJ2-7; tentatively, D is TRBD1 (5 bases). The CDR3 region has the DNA TGTGCCAGCAGCCCCCGGGTTGGCAGGGCTTACGAGCAGTACTTC. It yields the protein CASSPRVGRAYEQYF.